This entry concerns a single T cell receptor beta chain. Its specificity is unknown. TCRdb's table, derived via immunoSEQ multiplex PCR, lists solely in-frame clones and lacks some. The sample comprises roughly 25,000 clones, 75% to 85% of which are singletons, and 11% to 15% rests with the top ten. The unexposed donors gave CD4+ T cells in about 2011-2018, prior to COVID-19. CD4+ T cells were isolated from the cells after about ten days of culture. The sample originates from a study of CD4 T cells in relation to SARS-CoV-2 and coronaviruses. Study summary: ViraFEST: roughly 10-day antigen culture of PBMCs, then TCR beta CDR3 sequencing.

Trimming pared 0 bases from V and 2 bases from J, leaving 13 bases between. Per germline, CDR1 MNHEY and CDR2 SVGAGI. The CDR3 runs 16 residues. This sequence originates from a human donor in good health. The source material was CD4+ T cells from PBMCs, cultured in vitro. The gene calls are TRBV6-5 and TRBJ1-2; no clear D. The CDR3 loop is CASSYSSAIPNYGYTF. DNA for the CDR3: TGTGCCAGCAGTTACTCGTCTGCTATCCCCAACTATGGCTACACCTTC.